This TCR beta chain appears in the sequencing data of a study of T cells in Graves' hyperthyroidism and ophthalmopathy. The CDR3 totals 15 residues. CDR1 and CDR2 from the germline V gene are MGHRA and YSYEKL. V was pared by 3 bases and J by 6 bases, with 15 bases between. Amplification of TCR beta CDR3 regions used RNA as the template. HTBI primers were employed in a first-round RT-PCR of the TCR CDR3. One entry per CDR3 protein results from TCRdb running MiXCR on the multiplex PCR reads. Here the sample spans hundreds of thousands of distinct CDR3 sequences, roughly 15% being singletons. Study conclusions and caveats: A model using 13 V-J features told ophthalmopathy apart from stable hyperthyroidism.

Many counts were recorded for this clonotype. What it recognizes is unknown. Sequenced sample: blood. This receptor was taken from a woman aged 60-75 years with Graves' ophthalmopathy. The chain carries TRBV4-1 and TRBJ2-1; D possibly corresponds to TRBD1 (6 bases). The CDR3: CASSQTGPLGNEQFF. CDR3 bases: TGCGCCAGCAGCCAGACAGGTCCCCTTGGCAATGAGCAGTTCTTC.